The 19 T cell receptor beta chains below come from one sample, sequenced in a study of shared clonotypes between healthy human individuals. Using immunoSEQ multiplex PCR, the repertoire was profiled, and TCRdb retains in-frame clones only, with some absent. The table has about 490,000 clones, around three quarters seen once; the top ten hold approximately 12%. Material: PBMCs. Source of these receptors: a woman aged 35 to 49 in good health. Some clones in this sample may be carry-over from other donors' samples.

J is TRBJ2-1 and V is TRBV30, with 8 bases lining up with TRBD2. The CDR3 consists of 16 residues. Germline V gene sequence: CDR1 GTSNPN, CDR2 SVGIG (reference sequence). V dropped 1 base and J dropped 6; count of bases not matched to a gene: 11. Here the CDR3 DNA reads TGTGCCTGGAGTGGATACGGGAGGGTATCTGGCAATGAGCAGTTCTTC. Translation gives CAWSGYGRVSGNEQFF.

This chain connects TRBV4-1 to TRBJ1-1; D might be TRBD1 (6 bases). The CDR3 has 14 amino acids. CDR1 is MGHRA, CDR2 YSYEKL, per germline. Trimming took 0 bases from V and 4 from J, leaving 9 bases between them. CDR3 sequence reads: CASSQEGATTEAFF. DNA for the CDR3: TGCGCCAGCAGCCAAGAGGGGGCTACCACTGAAGCTTTCTTT.

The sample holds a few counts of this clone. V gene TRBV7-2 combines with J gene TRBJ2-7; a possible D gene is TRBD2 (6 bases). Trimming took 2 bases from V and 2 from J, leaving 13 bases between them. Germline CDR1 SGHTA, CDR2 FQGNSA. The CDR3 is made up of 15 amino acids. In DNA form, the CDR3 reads TGTGCCAGCAGCTTACTCGCGGGGACCCCCTACGAGCAGTACTTC. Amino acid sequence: CASSLLAGTPYEQYF. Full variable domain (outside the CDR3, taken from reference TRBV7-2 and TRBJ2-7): GAGVSQSPSNKVTEKGKDVELRCDPISGHTALYWYRQSLGQGLEFLIYFQGNSAPDKSGLPSDRFSAERTGGSVSTLTIQRTQQEDSAVYLCASSLLAGTPYEQYFGPGTRLTVT.

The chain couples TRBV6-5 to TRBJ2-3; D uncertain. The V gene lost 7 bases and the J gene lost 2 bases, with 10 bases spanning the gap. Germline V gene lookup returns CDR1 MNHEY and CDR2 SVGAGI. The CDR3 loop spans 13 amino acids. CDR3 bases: TGTGCCAGCATTAGTTCACACACAGATACGCAGTATTTT. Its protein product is CASISSHTDTQYF.

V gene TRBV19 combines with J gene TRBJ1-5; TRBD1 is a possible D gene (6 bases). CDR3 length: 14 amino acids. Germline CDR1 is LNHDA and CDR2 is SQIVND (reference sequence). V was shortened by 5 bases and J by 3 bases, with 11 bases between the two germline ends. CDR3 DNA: TGTGCCAGTAGTCAACAGGGACCCAATCAGCCCCAGCATTTT. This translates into CASSQQGPNQPQHF.

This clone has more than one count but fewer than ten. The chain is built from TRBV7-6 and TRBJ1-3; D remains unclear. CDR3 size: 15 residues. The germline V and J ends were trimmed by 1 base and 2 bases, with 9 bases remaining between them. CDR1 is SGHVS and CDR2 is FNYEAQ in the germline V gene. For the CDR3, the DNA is TGTGCCAGCAGCTTAGGTTACAGCCCTGGAAACACCATATATTTT. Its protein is CASSLGYSPGNTIYF.

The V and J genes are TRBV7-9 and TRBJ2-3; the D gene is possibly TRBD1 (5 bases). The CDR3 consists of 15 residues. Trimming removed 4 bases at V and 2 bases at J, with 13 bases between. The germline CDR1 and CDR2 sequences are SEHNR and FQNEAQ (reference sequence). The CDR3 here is CASSWGQANTDTQYF. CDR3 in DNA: TGTGCCAGCAGCTGGGGCCAGGCTAACACAGATACGCAGTATTTT.

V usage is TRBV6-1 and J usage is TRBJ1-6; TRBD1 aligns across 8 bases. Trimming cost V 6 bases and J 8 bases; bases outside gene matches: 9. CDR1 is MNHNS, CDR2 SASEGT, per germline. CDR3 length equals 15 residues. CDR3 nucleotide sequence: TGTGCCAGCAGCTGGACAGGGCGTCAGGATTCACCCCTCCACTTT. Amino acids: CASSWTGRQDSPLHF.

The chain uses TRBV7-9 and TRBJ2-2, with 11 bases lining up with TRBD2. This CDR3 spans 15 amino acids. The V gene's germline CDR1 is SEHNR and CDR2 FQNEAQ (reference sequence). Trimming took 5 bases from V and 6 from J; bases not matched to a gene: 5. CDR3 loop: CASSPVAGGSGELFF. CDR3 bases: TGTGCCAGCAGCCCTGTAGCGGGAGGGTCCGGGGAGCTGTTTTTT.

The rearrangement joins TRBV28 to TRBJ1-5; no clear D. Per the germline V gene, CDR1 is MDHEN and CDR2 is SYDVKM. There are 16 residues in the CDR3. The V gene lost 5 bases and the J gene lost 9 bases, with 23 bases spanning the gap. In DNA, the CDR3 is TGTGCCAGCAGTCCTTTGACTGGTCAGGCCTTTTTGCCCCAGCATTTT. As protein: CASSPLTGQAFLPQHF.

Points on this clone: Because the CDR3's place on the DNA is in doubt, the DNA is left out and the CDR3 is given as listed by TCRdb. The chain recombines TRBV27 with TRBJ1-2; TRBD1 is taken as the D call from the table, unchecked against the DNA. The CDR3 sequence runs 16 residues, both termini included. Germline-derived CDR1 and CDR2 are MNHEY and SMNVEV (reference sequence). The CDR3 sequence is CASSFFGQGDNYGYTF.

The CDR3 DNA reads as TGTGCCAGTAGTGGTACAGTGAACTCTGGAAACACCATATATTTT. It is translated as CASSGTVNSGNTIYF. The chain couples TRBV19 to TRBJ1-3, with D unclear. V gave up 5 bases and J gave up 0 bases, with 11 bases separating them. The germline CDR1 and CDR2 sequences are LNHDA and SQIVND (reference sequence). CDR3 length: 15 residues.

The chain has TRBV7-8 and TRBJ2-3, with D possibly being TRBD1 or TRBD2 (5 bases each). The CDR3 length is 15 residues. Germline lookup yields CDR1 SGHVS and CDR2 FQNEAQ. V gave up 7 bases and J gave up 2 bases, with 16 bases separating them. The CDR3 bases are TGTGCCAGCACTACGACGGGGCTAGCCACAGATACGCAGTATTTT. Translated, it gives CASTTTGLATDTQYF.

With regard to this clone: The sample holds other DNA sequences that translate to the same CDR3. CDR3 DNA sequence: TGCGCCAGCAGCTTGGGAAACACCGGGGAGCTGTTTTTT. It yields the protein CASSLGNTGELFF. The V and J genes are TRBV5-1 and TRBJ2-2; no firm D call. The CDR3 runs 13 residues. Trimming left V 0 bases short and J 2 bases short, with 2 bases between. Germline V lookup: CDR1 SGHRS, CDR2 YFSETQ.

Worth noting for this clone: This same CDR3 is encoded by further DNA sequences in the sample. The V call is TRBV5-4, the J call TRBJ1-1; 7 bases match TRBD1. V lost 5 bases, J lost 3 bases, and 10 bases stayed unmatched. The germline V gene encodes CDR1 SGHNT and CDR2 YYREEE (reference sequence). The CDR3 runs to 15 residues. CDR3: CASSPDRAKDTEAFF. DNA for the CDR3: TGTGCCAGCAGTCCCGACAGGGCCAAGGACACTGAAGCTTTCTTT.

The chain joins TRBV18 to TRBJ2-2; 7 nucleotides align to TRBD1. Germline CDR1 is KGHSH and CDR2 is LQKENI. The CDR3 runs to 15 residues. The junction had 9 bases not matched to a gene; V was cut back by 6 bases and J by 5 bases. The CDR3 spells CASSPLTGRTGELFF. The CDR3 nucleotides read TGTGCCAGCTCGCCTCTGACAGGGCGTACCGGGGAGCTGTTTTTT. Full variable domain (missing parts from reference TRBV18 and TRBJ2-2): NAGVMQNPRHLVRRRGQEARLRCSPMKGHSHVYWYRQLPEEGLKFMVYLQKENIIDESGMPKERFSAEFPKEGPSILRIQQVVRGDSAAYFCASSPLTGRTGELFFGEGSRLTVL.

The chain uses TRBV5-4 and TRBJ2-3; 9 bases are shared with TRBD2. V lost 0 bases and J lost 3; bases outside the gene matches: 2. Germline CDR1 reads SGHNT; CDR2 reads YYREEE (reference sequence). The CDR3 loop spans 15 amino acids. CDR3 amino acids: CASSLETSGTDTQYF. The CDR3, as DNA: TGTGCCAGCAGCTTGGAAACTAGCGGGACAGATACGCAGTATTTT.

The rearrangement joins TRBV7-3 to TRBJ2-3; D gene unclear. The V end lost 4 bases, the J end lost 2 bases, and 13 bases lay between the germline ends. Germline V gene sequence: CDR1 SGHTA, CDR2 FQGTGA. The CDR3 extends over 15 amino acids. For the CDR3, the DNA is TGTGCCAGCAGCTCTTCACAGAGCCTCACAGATACGCAGTATTTT. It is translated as CASSSSQSLTDTQYF.

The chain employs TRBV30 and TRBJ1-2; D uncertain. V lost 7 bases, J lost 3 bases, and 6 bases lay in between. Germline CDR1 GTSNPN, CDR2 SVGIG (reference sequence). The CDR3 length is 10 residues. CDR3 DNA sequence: TGTGCCTCGGGAGACTATGGCTACACCTTC. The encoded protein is CASGDYGYTF.